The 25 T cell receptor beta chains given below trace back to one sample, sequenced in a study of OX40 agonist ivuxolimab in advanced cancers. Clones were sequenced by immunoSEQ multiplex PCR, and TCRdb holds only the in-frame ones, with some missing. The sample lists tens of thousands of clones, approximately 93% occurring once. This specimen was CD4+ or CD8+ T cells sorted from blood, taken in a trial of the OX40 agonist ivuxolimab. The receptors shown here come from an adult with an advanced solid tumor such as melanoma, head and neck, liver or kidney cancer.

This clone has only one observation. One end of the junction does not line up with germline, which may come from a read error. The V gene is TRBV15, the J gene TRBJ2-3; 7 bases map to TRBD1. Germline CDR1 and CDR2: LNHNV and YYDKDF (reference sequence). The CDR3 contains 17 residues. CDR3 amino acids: CATSREQTGMWTDTQYF. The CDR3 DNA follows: TGTGCCACCAGCCGAGAACAGACAGGGATGTGGACAGATACGCAGTATTTT.

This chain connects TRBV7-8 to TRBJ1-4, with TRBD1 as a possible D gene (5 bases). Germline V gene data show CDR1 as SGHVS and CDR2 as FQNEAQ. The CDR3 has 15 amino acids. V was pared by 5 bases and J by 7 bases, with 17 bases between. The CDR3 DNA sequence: TGTGCCAGCAGCGTGGACCGGGACTTCGGTGAAAAACTGTTTTTT. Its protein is CASSVDRDFGEKLFF.

CDR3 region: CASSPGEGVETQYF. The DNA of the CDR3 is TGTGCCAGCAGCCCCGGGGAGGGGGTAGAGACCCAGTACTTC. V gene TRBV9 combines with J gene TRBJ2-5; D is possibly TRBD2 (7 bases). Germline CDR1 SGDLS, CDR2 YYNGEE. The CDR3 has 14 residues. The V and J ends lost 4 bases and 4 bases respectively, with 14 bases between them. Filled out from reference TRBV9 and TRBJ2-5, the complete variable domain reads DSGVTQTPKHLITATGQRVTLRCSPRSGDLSVYWYQQSLDQGLQFLIQYYNGEERAKGNILERFSAQQFPDLHSELNLSSLELGDSALYFCASSPGEGVETQYFGPGTRLLVL.

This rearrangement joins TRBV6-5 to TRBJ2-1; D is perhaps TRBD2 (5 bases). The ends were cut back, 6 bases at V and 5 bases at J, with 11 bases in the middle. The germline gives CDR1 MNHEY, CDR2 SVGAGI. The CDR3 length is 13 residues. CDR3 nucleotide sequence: TGTGCCAGCAGGCTCGACGGGGACAATGAGCAGTTCTTC. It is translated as CASRLDGDNEQFF.

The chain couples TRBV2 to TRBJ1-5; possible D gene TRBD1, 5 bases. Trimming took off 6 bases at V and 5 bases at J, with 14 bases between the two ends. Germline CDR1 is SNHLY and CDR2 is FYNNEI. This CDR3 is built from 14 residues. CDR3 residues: CASSRAGPHQPQHF. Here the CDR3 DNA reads TGTGCCAGCAGCCGTGCAGGGCCCCATCAGCCCCAGCATTTT.

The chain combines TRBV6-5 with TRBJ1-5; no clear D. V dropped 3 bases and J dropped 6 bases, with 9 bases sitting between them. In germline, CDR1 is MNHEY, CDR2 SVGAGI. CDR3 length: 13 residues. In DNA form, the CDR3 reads TGTGCCAGCAGTTATAGTAAAAGTCAGCCCCAGCATTTT. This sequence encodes CASSYSKSQPQHF.

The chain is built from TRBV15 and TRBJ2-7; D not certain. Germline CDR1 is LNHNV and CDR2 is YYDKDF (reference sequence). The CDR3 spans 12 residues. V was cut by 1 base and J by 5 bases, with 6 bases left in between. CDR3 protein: CATSRGMDEQYF. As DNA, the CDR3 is TGTGCCACCAGCAGAGGGATGGACGAGCAGTACTTC.

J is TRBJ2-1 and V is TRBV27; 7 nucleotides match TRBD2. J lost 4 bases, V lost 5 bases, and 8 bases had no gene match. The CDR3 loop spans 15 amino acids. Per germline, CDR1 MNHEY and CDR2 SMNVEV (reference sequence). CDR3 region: CASSPGEGFYNEQFF. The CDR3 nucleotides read TGTGCCAGCAGTCCGGGGGAGGGCTTTTACAATGAGCAGTTCTTC.

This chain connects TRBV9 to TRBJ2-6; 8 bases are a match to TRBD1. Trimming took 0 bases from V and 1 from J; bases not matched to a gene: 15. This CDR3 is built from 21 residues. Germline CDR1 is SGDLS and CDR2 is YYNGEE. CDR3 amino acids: CASSVAGLRGQEISGANVLTF. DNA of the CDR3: TGTGCCAGCAGCGTAGCAGGCTTAAGGGGACAGGAGATATCTGGGGCCAACGTCCTGACTTTC.

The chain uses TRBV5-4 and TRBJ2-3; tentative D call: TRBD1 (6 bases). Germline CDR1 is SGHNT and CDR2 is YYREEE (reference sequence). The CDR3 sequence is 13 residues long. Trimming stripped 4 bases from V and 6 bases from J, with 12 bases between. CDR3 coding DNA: TGTGCCAGCAGCCTACAGGGTTCGGATACGCAGTATTTT. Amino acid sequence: CASSLQGSDTQYF.

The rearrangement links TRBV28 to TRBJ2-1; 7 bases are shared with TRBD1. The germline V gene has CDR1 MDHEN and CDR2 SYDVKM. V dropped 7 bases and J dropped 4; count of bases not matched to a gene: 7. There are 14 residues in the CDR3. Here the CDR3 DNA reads TGTGCCAGCACCCACAGGGGAACGTACAATGAGCAGTTCTTC. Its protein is CASTHRGTYNEQFF.

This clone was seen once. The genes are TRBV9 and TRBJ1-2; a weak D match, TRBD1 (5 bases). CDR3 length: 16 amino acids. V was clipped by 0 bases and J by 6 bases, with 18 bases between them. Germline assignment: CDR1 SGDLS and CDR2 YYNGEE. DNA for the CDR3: TGTGCCAGCAGCGTAGGGGGGAAACTTTCTTCGGATGGCTACACCTTC. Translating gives CASSVGGKLSSDGYTF.

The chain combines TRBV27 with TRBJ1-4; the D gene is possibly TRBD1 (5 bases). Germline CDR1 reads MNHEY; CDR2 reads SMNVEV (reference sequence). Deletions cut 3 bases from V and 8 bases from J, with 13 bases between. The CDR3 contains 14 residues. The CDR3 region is CASSFEDSREKLFF. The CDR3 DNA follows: TGTGCCAGCAGTTTCGAAGACAGTCGGGAAAAACTGTTTTTT.

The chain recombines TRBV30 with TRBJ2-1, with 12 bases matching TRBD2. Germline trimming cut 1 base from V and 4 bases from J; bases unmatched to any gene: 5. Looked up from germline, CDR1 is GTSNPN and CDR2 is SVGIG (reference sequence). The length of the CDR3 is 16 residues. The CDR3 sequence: CAWSGWTSGIYNEQFF. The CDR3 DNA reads TGTGCCTGGAGTGGGTGGACTAGCGGGATTTACAATGAGCAGTTCTTC.

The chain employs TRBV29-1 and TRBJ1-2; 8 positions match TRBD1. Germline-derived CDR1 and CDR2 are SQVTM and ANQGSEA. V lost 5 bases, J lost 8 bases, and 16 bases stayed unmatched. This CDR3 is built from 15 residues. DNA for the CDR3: TGCAGCGTTCCCGACAGGGGTAGCCCCCTTGGGGGCTACACCTTC. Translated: CSVPDRGSPLGGYTF.

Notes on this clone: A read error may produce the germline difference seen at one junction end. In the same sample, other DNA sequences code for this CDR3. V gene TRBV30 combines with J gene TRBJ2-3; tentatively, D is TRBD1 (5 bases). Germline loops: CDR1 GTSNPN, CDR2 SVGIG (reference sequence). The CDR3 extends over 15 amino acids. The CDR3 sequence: CAWSGGRSRTDTQYF. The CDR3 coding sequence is TGTGCCTGGAGTGGGGGCAGGTCCCGCACGGATACGCAGTATTTT.

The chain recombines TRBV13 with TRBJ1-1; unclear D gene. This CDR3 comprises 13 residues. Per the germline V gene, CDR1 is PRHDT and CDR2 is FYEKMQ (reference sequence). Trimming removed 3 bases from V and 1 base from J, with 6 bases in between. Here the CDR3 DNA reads TGTGCCAGCAGCTTTCTGGCGAACACTGAAGCTTTCTTT. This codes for CASSFLANTEAFF.

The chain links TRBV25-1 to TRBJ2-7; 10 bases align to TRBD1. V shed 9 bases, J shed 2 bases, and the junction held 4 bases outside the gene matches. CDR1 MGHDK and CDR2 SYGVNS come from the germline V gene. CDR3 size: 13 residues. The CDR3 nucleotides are TGTGCCAGTTCGACAGGGGGCCCCTACGAGCAGTACTTC. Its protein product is CASSTGGPYEQYF.

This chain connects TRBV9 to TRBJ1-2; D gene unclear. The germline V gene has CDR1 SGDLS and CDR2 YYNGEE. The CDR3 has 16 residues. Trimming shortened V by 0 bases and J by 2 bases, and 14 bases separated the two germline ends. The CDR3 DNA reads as TGTGCCAGCAGCGTAGCTATTAGTCAGGCAAACTATGGCTACACCTTC. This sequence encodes CASSVAISQANYGYTF.

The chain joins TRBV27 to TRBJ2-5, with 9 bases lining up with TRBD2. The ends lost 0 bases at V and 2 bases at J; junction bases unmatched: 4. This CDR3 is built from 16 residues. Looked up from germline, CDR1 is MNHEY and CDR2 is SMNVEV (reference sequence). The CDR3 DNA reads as TGTGCCAGCAGTTTATCCCTAGCGGGGCCTCAAGAGACCCAGTACTTC. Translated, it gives CASSLSLAGPQETQYF.

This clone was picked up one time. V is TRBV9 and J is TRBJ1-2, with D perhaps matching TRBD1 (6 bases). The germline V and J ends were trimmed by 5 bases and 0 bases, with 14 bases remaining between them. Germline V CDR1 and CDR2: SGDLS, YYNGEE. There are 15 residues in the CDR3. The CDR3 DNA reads TGTGCCAGCAGTGTACGGGACACCGCTAACTATGGCTACACCTTC. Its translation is CASSVRDTANYGYTF.

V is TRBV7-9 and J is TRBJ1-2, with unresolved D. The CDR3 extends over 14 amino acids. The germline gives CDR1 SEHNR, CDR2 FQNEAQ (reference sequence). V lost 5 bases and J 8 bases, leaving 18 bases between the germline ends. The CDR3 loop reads CASSHRPFRVGYTF. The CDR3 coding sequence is TGTGCCAGCAGCCACCGTCCTTTCAGAGTAGGCTACACCTTC.

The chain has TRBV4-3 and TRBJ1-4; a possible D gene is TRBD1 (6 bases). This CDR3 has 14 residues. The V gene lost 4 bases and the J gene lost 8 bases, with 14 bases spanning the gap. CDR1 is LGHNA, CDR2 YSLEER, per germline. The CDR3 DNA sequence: TGCGCCAGCAGCCTGGGGGGCTTTGGGGAAAAACTGTTTTTT. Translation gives CASSLGGFGEKLFF.

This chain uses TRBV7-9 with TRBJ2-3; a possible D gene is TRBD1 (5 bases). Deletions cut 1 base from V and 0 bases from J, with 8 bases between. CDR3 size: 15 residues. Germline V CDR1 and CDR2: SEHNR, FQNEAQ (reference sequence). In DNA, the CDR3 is TGTGCCAGCAGCTTAGTTGGGGCTAGCACAGATACGCAGTATTTT. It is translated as CASSLVGASTDTQYF.

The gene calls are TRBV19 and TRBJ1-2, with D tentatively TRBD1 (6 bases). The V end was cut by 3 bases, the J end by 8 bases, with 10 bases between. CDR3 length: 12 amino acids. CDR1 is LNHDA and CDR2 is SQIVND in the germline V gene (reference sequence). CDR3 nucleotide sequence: TGTGCCAGTAGTATTTGGGGGCTCGGCTACACCTTC. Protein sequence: CASSIWGLGYTF. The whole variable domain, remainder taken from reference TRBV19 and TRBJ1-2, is DGGITQSPKYLFRKEGQNVTLSCEQNLNHDAMYWYRQDPGQGLRLIYYSQIVNDFQKGDIAEGYSVSREKKESFPLTVTSAQKNPTAFYLCASSIWGLGYTFGSGTRLTVV.